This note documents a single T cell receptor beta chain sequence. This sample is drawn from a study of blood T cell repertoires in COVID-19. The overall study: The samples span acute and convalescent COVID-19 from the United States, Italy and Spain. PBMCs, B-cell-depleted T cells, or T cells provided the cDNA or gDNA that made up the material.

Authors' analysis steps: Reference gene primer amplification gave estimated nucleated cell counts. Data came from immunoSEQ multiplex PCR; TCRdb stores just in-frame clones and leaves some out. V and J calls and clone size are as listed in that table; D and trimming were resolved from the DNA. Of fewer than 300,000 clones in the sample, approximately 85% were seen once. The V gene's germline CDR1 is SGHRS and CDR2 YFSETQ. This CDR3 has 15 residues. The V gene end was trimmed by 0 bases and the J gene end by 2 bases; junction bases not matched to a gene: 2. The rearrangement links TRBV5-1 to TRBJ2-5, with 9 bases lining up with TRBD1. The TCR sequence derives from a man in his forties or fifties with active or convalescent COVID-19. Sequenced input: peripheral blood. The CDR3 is CASSLGDRAQETQYF. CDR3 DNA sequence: TGCGCCAGCAGCTTGGGGGACAGGGCTCAAGAGACCCAGTACTTC.